This T cell receptor beta chain comes out of a study of T-cell memory formation after mild COVID-19. The study's findings and limits: Some responding clones appeared in pre-infection memory, suggesting cross-reactive memory joined. Later expanders leaned CD4+, whereas day 15 to 85 contracting clones were balanced CD4/CD8.

TCRdb ran MiXCR on the 5' RACE reads and lists one entry per CDR3 protein. Among fewer than 350,000 distinct CDR3 sequences, under 8.5% were seen once, and the ten largest hold under 25%. On this clonotype: The antigen is unknown.

The TCR originated in a man aged 18 to 29 who had mild COVID-19 (a few samples of this study predate the infection). Cell type and time point are not known. The sample consisted of PBMCs or a T cell subset sorted from them (not recorded which).

CDR3 coding DNA: TGCAGTGCTAGGGCACATAACAAGACAGGGGCTCACACTGAAGCTTTCTTT. It encodes CSARAHNKTGAHTEAFF. The J gene is TRBJ1-1, the V gene TRBV20-1, with 8 bases lining up with TRBD1. J lost 3 bases, V lost 3 bases, and 15 bases had no gene match. This CDR3 spans 17 amino acids. The germline V gene encodes CDR1 DFQATT and CDR2 SNEGSKA (reference sequence).